This T cell receptor beta chain was found in a study of T cell changes during pregnancy in multiple sclerosis. Germline CDR1 reads LNHNV; CDR2 reads YYDKDF (reference sequence). There are 16 residues in the CDR3. Trimming took off 3 bases at V and 4 bases at J, with 19 bases between the two ends. Sequenced by immunoSEQ multiplex PCR; TCRdb stores in-frame clones only, minus some. The sample records 80,000 to 100,000 clones, under 95% being singletons. This receptor was obtained from a female donor with multiple sclerosis, enrolled in a pregnancy study. V is TRBV15 and J is TRBJ2-7; possibly TRBD2 for D (6 bases). The sample in question was peripheral blood, obtained after pregnancy. The chain's CDR3 is CATSSPRRAGWYEQYF. CDR3 in DNA: TGTGCCACCAGCAGTCCCAGGAGGGCAGGGTGGTACGAGCAGTACTTC.